What follows is one TCR beta chain and its context. This CDR3 contains 15 residues. After removal of 0 bases from V and 9 bases from J, the junction contained 1 base not matched to a gene. CDR1 and CDR2 (germline): MNHNY, SVGAGI (reference sequence). The record originates from a study of T cells in Graves' hyperthyroidism and ophthalmopathy. Study-level information: Peripheral blood collection took place at initial diagnosis, before any treatment.

Using RNA transcripts as the source, TCR beta CDR3 regions were amplified. A first-round RT-PCR of the TCR CDR3 used the HTBI primer set. TCRdb fed the multiplex PCR reads into MiXCR, producing one record per CDR3 protein. This sample has over 400,000 distinct CDR3 sequences, with 14% to 15% found just once. Sequencing was performed on blood. The receptor's source is a man aged 18 to 30 with Graves' ophthalmopathy. The chain is built from TRBV6-6 and TRBJ2-1, with 14 nucleotides matching TRBD2. In DNA, the CDR3 is TGTGCCAGCAGTTACTCGACTAGCGGGAGGGGTGAGCAGTTCTTC. Protein sequence: CASSYSTSGRGEQFF.